This T cell receptor beta chain was recorded in a study of T cell responses to AZD1222 COVID-19 vaccine. Whole-study results and caveats: Spike-specific TCR breadth and depth both grew after two AZD1222 doses.

TCRdb's table, derived via immunoSEQ multiplex PCR, lists solely in-frame clones and lacks some. The sample carries about 85,000 clones, about 90% recorded once. About this clone: Its antigen is unidentified.

The source is an adult in good health. The sample here was peripheral blood, taken on day 0 of AZD1222 vaccination.

Here the CDR3 DNA reads TGTGCCAGCAGCCAAGAATACCGACTCGATTACGAGCAGTACTTC. It translates to CASSQEYRLDYEQYF. The chain combines TRBV4-2 with TRBJ2-7; no clear D gene. The V and J ends lost 0 bases and 4 bases respectively, with 13 bases between them. CDR3 length: 15 residues. From germline, CDR1 is LGHNA and CDR2 YNFKEQ.